Listed below are T cell receptor beta chains from one sample, sequenced in a study of beta chain features in type 1 diabetes. The method was immunoSEQ multiplex PCR; TCRdb's version includes in-frame clones alone and lacks a portion of them. The sample comprises 150,000 to 180,000 clones, over 8.5% of which are singletons, and over 2% rests with the top ten. Sequencing was carried out using central memory CD4+ T cells from blood. The receptor set was obtained from a man aged 18-30 years in good health. Each CDR3 is given with its conserved first and last residue. A D gene is named only where the DNA matches it firmly. Clone size, where shown, is once, few, many, or a class for clones that have expanded.

j_call clone_size v_call d_call cdr3_nt cdr3_aa
TRBJ2-1 few TRBV28 NA TGTGCCAGCAGTTCGATCAAAGGGGGGAATGAGCAGTTCTTC CASSSIKGGNEQFF
TRBJ1-5 NA TRBV30 NA TGTGCCTGGAGTGGATACAGGGAAGAGCCCCAGCATTTT CAWSGYREEPQHF
TRBJ2-1 NA TRBV2 TRBD2 TGTGCCGTCGGGAGGGGAAATGAGCAGTTCTTC CAVGRGNEQFF
TRBJ2-7 many TRBV7-9 NA TGTGCCAGCAGCTTAGGCTATGAAGAGCAGTACTTC CASSLGYEEQYF
TRBJ2-5 few TRBV2 TRBD2 TGTGCCAGCAGGCCCCTAGCGGGAGGGCCGAAGACCCAGTACTTC CASRPLAGGPKTQYF
TRBJ1-1 many TRBV30 TRBD1 TGTGCCTGGAGCTTCCGGGACAGGGGGCGCCTTGGTGAAGCTTTCTTT CAWSFRDRGRLGEAFF
TRBJ2-1 many TRBV7-2 NA TGTGCCAGCAGCTCATCGAGGCTTCGAGGCGAGCAGTTCTTC CASSSSRLRGEQFF
TRBJ2-7 NA TRBV4-3 TRBD1 TGCGCCAGCAGCCAAGAGTTACCCGGACAGGGGAGCTACGAGCAGTACTTC CASSQELPGQGSYEQYF
TRBJ2-3 few TRBV2 NA TGTGCCAGCAGGGGGGACTCCAAAGGGGATACGCAGTATTTT CASRGDSKGDTQYF
TRBJ2-7 NA TRBV5-4 TRBD1 TGTGCCAGCAGCCGGACAGGGTACGAGCAGTACTTC CASSRTGYEQYF
TRBJ2-5 few TRBV19 TRBD2 TGTGCCAGTACGGAGTTAGCGGGGGGACCGGAGACCCAGTACTTC CASTELAGGPETQYF
TRBJ2-1 few TRBV9 NA TGTGCCAGCAGCGGACGGGACCACCCCGGCAATGAGCAGTTCTTC CASSGRDHPGNEQFF
TRBJ2-5 NA TRBV15 TRBD1 TGTGCCACCAGCAGAGGACAGGGTGAAGAGACCCAGTACTTC CATSRGQGEETQYF
TRBJ2-1 many TRBV14 NA TGTGCCAGCAGCCCGACCCCCGGGCGAGGGCCCCCCTACAATGAGCAGTTCTTC CASSPTPGRGPPYNEQFF
TRBJ2-7 few TRBV10-3 TRBD2 TGTGCCAGCAGTTACAGAGCGGGGCTTTCCTACGAGCAGTACTTC CASSYRAGLSYEQYF
TRBJ2-3 NA TRBV7-2 TRBD2 TGTGCCAGCAGCTCGGGGGGGGGCACAGATACGCAGTATTTT CASSSGGGTDTQYF
TRBJ2-5 few TRBV5-5 NA TGTGCCAGCAGCTTCGCTGAGAAGACCCAGTACTTC CASSFAEKTQYF
TRBJ2-2 few TRBV9 NA TGTGCCAGCAGCGGAAGGGCAGGATCGAACACCGGGGAGCTGTTTTTT CASSGRAGSNTGELFF
TRBJ1-6 NA TRBV7-2 NA TGTGCCAGCAGCTTAGAGGGTGCCGGGGCTAATAATTCACCCCTCCACTTT CASSLEGAGANNSPLHF
TRBJ2-1 few TRBV27 NA TGTGCCAGCAGTTTATCCCAGCATAATGAGCAGTTCTTC CASSLSQHNEQFF
TRBJ2-7 NA TRBV7-9 NA TGTGCCAGCAGCTTACCGGGGCCTCGGGCCGAGCAGTACTTC CASSLPGPRAEQYF
TRBJ2-5 few TRBV28 NA TGTGCCAGCAGTTTTGTGGCAGGCGCAGAGTGGGAAGTCCAAGAGACCCAGTACTTC CASSFVAGAEWEVQETQYF
TRBJ2-5 NA TRBV28 TRBD1 TGTGCCAGCAGTTCGGGACAGGGGTGGGAGACCCAGTACTTC CASSSGQGWETQYF
TRBJ1-1 NA TRBV9 NA TGTGCCAGCAGCAGGGGTGATGGCACTGAAGCTTTCTTT CASSRGDGTEAFF
TRBJ2-5 NA TRBV9 TRBD2 TGTGCCAGCAGCCCGGGAGGGATCGTGGAGACCCAGTACTTC CASSPGGIVETQYF
TRBJ2-5 few TRBV7-7 NA TGTGCTAGCGGTCCGCAAGAGACCCAGTACTTC CASGPQETQYF
TRBJ1-6 few TRBV7-9 TRBD1 TGTGCCAGCAGCTTAGGTGACAGGGTGGATTCACCCCTCCACTTT CASSLGDRVDSPLHF
TRBJ1-4 NA TRBV10-3 NA TGTGCCATCAGTGCCCTGACAGGCCGCGAGGAAAAACTGTTTTTT CAISALTGREEKLFF
TRBJ2-6 NA TRBV30 NA TGTGCCTGGAGTGTCCAGGGGTATTTTGGGGCCAACGTCCTGACTTTC CAWSVQGYFGANVLTF
TRBJ1-5 NA TRBV7-6 NA TGTGCCAGCAGCTTAGAGGTGACAGGTAGCAATCAGCCCCAGCATTTT CASSLEVTGSNQPQHF
TRBJ2-5 NA TRBV9 TRBD1 TGTGCCAGCAGGACCGGGACAGGGGGCCGGGAGACCCAGTACTTC CASRTGTGGRETQYF
TRBJ2-7 few TRBV28 NA TGTGCCAGCAGTGCACTTAAACGAAGGAGCTCCTACGAGCAGTACTTC CASSALKRRSSYEQYF
TRBJ2-3 few TRBV19 TRBD2 TGTGCCAGTAGTAGGAGGGCTAGCGGTAGCACAGATACGCAGTATTTT CASSRRASGSTDTQYF
TRBJ2-3 NA TRBV6-6 NA TGTGCCAGCACCGAAGGAGGCAGCCAGACAGATACGCAGTATTTT CASTEGGSQTDTQYF
TRBJ1-5 many TRBV29-1 TRBD1 TGCAGCGCCTGGACAGGGCCAGGGAGCAATCAGCCCCAGCATTTT CSAWTGPGSNQPQHF
TRBJ2-7 few TRBV7-3 TRBD1 TGTGCCAGCAGCCCGGACAGGGGTACCTACGAGCAGTACTTC CASSPDRGTYEQYF
TRBJ2-2 few TRBV7-2 NA TGTGCCAGCAGCGCCAAAGTCGGGGAGCTGTTTTTT CASSAKVGELFF